A selection of T cell receptor beta chains follows, all from one sample in a study of spatial heterogeneity in lung cancer. TCRdb re-analysed the 5' RACE reads in MiXCR, keeping a single row per CDR3 protein. The sample carries about 3,600 distinct CDR3 sequences, approximately 9% recorded once. This specimen consisted of lung tumor tissue, obtained at surgery. These receptors were taken from a male donor with early-stage non-small cell lung cancer. CDR3s include the opening cysteine and the closing phenylalanine or tryptophan.

TRBV15,TRBJ2-7,CATRPDPSPGEQYF
TRBV6-2/TRBV6-3,TRBJ2-4,CASSYGGAENIQYF
TRBV10-3,TRBJ2-3,CAISDWASGGGRTDTQYF
TRBV11-2,TRBJ1-4,CASSASGGGEKLFF
TRBV5-5,TRBJ2-1,CASRLAEGNEQFF
TRBV7-9,TRBJ2-2,CASSFPGSTVTGELFF
TRBV10-1,TRBJ2-5,CASSAGLAGMNQETQYF
TRBV10-2,TRBJ2-3,CASRDTLADTQYF
TRBV29-1,TRBJ2-5,CSVEVGLVKIGTQYF
TRBV6-5,TRBJ2-1,CASSQLAGGQFF
TRBV5-5,TRBJ2-7,CASSLIEAGDYEQYF
TRBV6-6,TRBJ2-3,CARGPLVADTQYF
TRBV6-1,TRBJ2-7,CASRGLAGYYEQYF
TRBV12-3/TRBV12-4,TRBJ2-2,CASSFSVRTGELFF
TRBV7-3,TRBJ2-1,CASSLTGAGEQFF
TRBV9,TRBJ1-3,CASSPAGAPGNTIYF
TRBV6-5,TRBJ2-5,CASSSLLRAKETQYF
TRBV20-1,TRBJ2-7,CSASPLLYEQYF
TRBV28,TRBJ2-6,CASSSLGYGANVLTF
TRBV7-3,TRBJ2-1,CASSFLAGGSSYNEQFF
TRBV7-2,TRBJ2-2,CASSPQGTGELFF
TRBV6-2/TRBV6-3,TRBJ2-3,CASSSQGAEDTQYF
TRBV20-1,TRBJ1-5,CSASILDRFNQPQHF
TRBV27,TRBJ2-3,CASSPGLSTDTQYF
TRBV27,TRBJ1-4,CASSLSTGTGKLFF
TRBV4-3,TRBJ2-3,CASSRAAGPSGDTQYF
TRBV29-1,TRBJ1-2,CSVEDKGRANYGYTF
TRBV28,TRBJ2-3,CASSLQGFRTDTQYF
TRBV29-1,TRBJ2-3,CSAGLLHTDTQYF
TRBV7-2,TRBJ2-1,CASSSGPGGTEQFF
TRBV30,TRBJ2-5,CAWRSVQAGRSQETQYF
TRBV28,TRBJ1-3,CASSPGGVGPGNTIYF
TRBV4-3,TRBJ1-2,CASSQERRRNYGYTF
TRBV20-1,TRBJ2-2,CSASLAGNTGELFF
TRBV28,TRBJ2-7,CASRPRTSGASYEQYF
TRBV7-7,TRBJ2-1,CASSLDGGGFNEQFF
TRBV6-2/TRBV6-3,TRBJ1-5,CASTPPGRGNQPQHF
TRBV20-1,TRBJ2-3,CSASGRGGDTDTQYF
TRBV12-3/TRBV12-4,TRBJ2-6,CASRPRVSGANVLTF
TRBV12-3/TRBV12-4,TRBJ2-2,CASSALSTGELFF
TRBV6-2/TRBV6-3,TRBJ2-7,CASSYSLDRGYIYEQYF